The rows below give T cell receptor beta chains drawn from one sample of a study of blood T cells in healthy people across ages. TCRdb reprocessed the 5' RACE reads via MiXCR and lists one record per CDR3 protein. The table records a few hundred thousand distinct CDR3 sequences, approximately 51% of them present only once. The sample was blood. The source of these receptors is a man in his sixties in good health. Each CDR3 is given with its conserved first and last residue. A D gene is named only where the DNA matches it firmly. Size is stated for part of the rows, as once, few or many counts, or as a class when the clone is expanded.

D	V	J	size	CDR3	DNA
.	TRBV4-3	TRBJ2-7	few	CASSQGFRVNEQYF	TGCGCCAGCAGCCAAGGGTTTCGCGTTAACGAGCAGTACTTC
TRBD1	TRBV27	TRBJ2-7	few	CASTDRAHEQYF	TGTGCCAGCACGGACAGGGCCCACGAGCAGTACTTC
TRBD2	TRBV30	TRBJ2-5	.	CAWGGSETQYF	TGTGCCTGGGGCGGGAGCGAGACCCAGTACTTC
.	TRBV28	TRBJ2-7	.	CASSRSGGVPYEQYF	TGTGCCAGCAGCCGCTCGGGGGGCGTCCCCTACGAGCAGTACTTC
.	TRBV20-1	TRBJ1-1	few	CSAETGRASEAFF	TGCAGTGCCGAGACAGGCCGGGCGTCTGAAGCTTTCTTT
.	TRBV11-3	TRBJ2-3	.	CASSPDSETDTQYF	TGTGCCAGCAGCCCCGACAGTGAGACAGATACGCAGTATTTT
TRBD2	TRBV7-7	TRBJ2-7	.	CASSSGVGGSDEQYF	TGTGCTAGCAGCTCGGGTGTGGGCGGGAGTGACGAGCAGTACTTC
.	TRBV29-1	TRBJ2-1	many	CSAFAGRQFF	TGCAGCGCTTTCGCGGGGCGGCAGTTCTTC
TRBD2	TRBV27	TRBJ2-1	few	CAVLAASYNEQFF	TGTGCAGTCCTAGCGGCTTCCTACAATGAGCAGTTCTTC
TRBD1	TRBV6-1	TRBJ1-2	.	CASRPGQGARGYTF	TGTGCCAGCAGGCCGGGACAGGGGGCTCGTGGCTACACCTTC
TRBD2	TRBV27	TRBJ2-3	many	CASSPPGLAGVDTQYF	TGTGCCAGCAGTCCTCCGGGACTAGCGGGGGTGGATACGCAGTATTTT
TRBD2	TRBV9	TRBJ2-1	many	CASSTAGGPREQFF	TGTGCCAGCAGCACAGCGGGAGGGCCTCGGGAGCAGTTCTTC
.	TRBV4-1	TRBJ2-5	.	CASSQDYGGLETQYF	TGCGCCAGCAGCCAAGATTACGGGGGCCTGGAGACCCAGTACTTC
.	TRBV7-8	TRBJ2-7	.	CASSPSQYEQYF	TGTGCCAGCAGCCCAAGCCAGTACGAGCAGTACTTC
.	TRBV12-3/TRBV12-4	TRBJ2-7	once	CASSQLRIPYNEQYF	TGTGCCAGCAGTCAGCTCAGAATCCCCTACAATGAGCAGTACTTC
TRBD1	TRBV11-2	TRBJ1-1	once	CASSKETGVKAFF	TGTGCCAGCAGCAAAGAAACAGGGGTTAAAGCTTTCTTT
.	TRBV6-5	TRBJ1-2	few	CASSPTLKDGYTF	TGTGCCAGCAGTCCGACCCTAAAAGACGGCTACACCTTC
.	TRBV15	TRBJ2-7	.	CATSRDRGSSYEQYF	TGTGCCACCAGCAGAGATCGGGGCAGCTCCTACGAGCAGTACTTC
TRBD2	TRBV12-5	TRBJ2-5	few	CASGSGIPETQYF	TGTGCTAGTGGTAGCGGGATCCCGGAGACCCAGTACTTC
.	TRBV24-1	TRBJ1-5	.	CATSASDPGSNQPQHF	TGTGCCACCAGTGCCTCAGACCCGGGAAGCAATCAGCCCCAGCATTTT
.	TRBV3-1	TRBJ1-2	.	CASSQKVGGGYTF	TGTGCCAGCAGCCAAAAAGTCGGGGGCGGCTACACCTTC
.	TRBV7-3	TRBJ2-2	.	CASSLGTSGELFF	TGTGCCAGCAGCCTTGGGACATCCGGGGAGCTGTTTTTT
.	TRBV7-9	TRBJ2-5	few	CASSFGGSGKETQYF	TGTGCCAGCAGCTTCGGAGGGAGTGGGAAAGAGACCCAGTACTTC
.	TRBV6-6	TRBJ2-7	.	CASLLGNEQYF	TGTGCCAGCCTACTGGGGAATGAGCAGTACTTC
.	TRBV7-2	TRBJ2-5	.	CASSLVSVRGGETQYF	TGTGCCAGCAGCTTAGTCTCGGTCCGGGGTGGAGAGACCCAGTACTTC
TRBD1	TRBV6-1	TRBJ2-5	few	CASSADRKETQYF	TGTGCCAGCAGCGCGGACAGGAAAGAGACCCAGTACTTC
TRBD2	TRBV4-2	TRBJ2-7	.	CASSQDIAGTSDYEQYF	TGTGCCAGCAGCCAAGATATAGCCGGGACTAGCGACTACGAGCAGTACTTC
TRBD2	TRBV9	TRBJ2-1	.	CASSPSTSGGTYNEQFF	TGTGCCAGCAGCCCTTCTACTAGCGGGGGGACCTACAATGAGCAGTTCTTC